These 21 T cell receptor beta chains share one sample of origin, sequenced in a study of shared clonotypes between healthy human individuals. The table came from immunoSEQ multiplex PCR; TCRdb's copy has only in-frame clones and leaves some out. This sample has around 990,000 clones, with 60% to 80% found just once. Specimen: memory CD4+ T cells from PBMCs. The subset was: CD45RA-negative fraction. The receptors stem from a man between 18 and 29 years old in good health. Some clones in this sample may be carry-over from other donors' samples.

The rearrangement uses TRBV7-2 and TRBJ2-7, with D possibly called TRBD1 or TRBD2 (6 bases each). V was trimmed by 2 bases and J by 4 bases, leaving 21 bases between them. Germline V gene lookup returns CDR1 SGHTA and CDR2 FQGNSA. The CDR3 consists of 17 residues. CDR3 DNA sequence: TGTGCCAGCAGCTTATTAGCAGGACCGAGGGGGACTTACGAGCAGTACTTC. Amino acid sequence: CASSLLAGPRGTYEQYF.

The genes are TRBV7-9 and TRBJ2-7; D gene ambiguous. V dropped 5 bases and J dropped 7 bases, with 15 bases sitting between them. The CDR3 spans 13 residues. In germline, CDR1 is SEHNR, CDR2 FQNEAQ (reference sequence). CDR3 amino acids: CASSPQGLGEQYF. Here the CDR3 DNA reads TGTGCCAGCAGCCCCCAAGGGCTGGGGGAGCAGTACTTC.

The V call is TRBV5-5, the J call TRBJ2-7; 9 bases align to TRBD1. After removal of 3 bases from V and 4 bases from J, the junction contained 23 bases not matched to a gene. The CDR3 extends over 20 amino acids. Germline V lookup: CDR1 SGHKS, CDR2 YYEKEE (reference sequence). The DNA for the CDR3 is TGTGCCAGCAGCTCCCCCCGGGACAGGGCCGACTCGGGCTATGAGTACGAGCAGTACTTC. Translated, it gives CASSSPRDRADSGYEYEQYF.

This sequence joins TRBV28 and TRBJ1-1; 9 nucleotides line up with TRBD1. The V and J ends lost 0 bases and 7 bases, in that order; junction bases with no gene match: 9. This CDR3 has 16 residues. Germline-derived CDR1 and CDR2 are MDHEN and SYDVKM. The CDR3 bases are TGTGCCAGCAGTTTATGGGCGACAGGGGGTTCGAGTGAAGCTTTCTTT. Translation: CASSLWATGGSSEAFF. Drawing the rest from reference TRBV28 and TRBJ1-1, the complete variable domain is DVKVTQSSRYLVKRTGEKVFLECVQDMDHENMFWYRQDPGLGLRLIYFSYDVKMKEKGDIPEGYSVSREKKERFSLILESASTNQTSMYLCASSLWATGGSSEAFFGQGTRLTVV.

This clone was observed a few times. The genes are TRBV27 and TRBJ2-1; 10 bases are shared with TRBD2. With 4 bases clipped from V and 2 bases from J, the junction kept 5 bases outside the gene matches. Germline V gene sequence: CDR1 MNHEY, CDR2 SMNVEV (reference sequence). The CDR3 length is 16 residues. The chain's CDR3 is CASSSFLAGAYNEQFF. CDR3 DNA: TGTGCCAGCAGTTCATTTCTAGCGGGGGCCTACAATGAGCAGTTCTTC.

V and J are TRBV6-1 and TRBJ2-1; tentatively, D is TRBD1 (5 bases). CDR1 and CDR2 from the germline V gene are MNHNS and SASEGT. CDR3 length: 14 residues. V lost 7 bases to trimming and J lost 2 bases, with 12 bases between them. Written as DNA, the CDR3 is TGTGCCAGCAAGCAGGGAATTCCCTACAATGAGCAGTTCTTC. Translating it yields CASKQGIPYNEQFF.

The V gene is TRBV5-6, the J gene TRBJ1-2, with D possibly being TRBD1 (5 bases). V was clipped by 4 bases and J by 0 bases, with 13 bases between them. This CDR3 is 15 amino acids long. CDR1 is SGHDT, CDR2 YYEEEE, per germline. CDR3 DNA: TGTGCCAGCAGCCCAGGGACGGCCCCTAACTATGGCTACACCTTC. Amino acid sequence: CASSPGTAPNYGYTF.

The CDR3 region is CASSSGLNPPYEQYF. CDR3 nucleotide sequence: TGCGCCAGCAGCTCGGGACTCAATCCTCCCTACGAGCAGTACTTC. The genes are TRBV5-1 and TRBJ2-7; possible D gene TRBD2, 6 bases. Germline V lookup: CDR1 SGHRS, CDR2 YFSETQ. V lost 3 bases to trimming and J lost 2 bases, with 15 bases between them. The CDR3 contains 15 residues.

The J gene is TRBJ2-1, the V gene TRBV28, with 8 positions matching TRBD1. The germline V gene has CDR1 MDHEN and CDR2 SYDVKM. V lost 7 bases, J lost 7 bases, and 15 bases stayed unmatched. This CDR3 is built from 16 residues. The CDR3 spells CASTNPGQGSGNEQFF. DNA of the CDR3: TGTGCCAGCACTAACCCCGGACAGGGATCGGGGAATGAGCAGTTCTTC.

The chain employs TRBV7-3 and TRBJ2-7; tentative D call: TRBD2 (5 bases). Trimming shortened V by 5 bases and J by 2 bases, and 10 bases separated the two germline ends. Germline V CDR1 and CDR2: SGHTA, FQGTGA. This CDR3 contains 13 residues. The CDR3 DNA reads TGTGCCAGCAGCCCTCGGGGTACCTACGAGCAGTACTTC. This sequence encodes CASSPRGTYEQYF.

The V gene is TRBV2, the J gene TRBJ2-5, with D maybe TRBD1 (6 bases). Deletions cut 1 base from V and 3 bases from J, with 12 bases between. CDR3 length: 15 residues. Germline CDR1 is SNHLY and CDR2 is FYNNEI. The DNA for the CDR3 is TGTGCCAGCAGTGAAGAGTCAGGGGCAGAAGAGACCCAGTACTTC. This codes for CASSEESGAEETQYF.

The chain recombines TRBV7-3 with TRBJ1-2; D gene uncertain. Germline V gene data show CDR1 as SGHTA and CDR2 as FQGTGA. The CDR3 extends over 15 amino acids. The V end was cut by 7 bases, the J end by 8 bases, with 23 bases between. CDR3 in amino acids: CASNTTSPWIGGYTF. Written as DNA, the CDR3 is TGTGCCAGCAACACGACTTCCCCGTGGATAGGCGGCTACACCTTC.

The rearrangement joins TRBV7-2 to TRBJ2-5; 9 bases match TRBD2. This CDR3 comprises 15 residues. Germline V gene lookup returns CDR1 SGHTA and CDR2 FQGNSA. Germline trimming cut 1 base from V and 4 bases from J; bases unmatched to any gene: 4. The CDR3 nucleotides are TGTGCCAGCAGCTTAGGGGGACTAGCCGGAGAGACCCAGTACTTC. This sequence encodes CASSLGGLAGETQYF.

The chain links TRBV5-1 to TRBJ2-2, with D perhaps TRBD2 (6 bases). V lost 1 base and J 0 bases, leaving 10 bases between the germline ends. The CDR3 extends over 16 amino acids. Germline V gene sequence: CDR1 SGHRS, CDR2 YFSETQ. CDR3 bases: TGCGCCAGCAGCTTGACTAGCAGTACGAACACCGGGGAGCTGTTTTTT. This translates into CASSLTSSTNTGELFF. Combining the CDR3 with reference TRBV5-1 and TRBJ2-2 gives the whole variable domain KAGVTQTPRYLIKTRGQQVTLSCSPISGHRSVSWYQQTPGQGLQFLFEYFSETQRNKGNFPGRFSGRQFSNSRSEMNVSTLELGDSALYLCASSLTSSTNTGELFFGEGSRLTVL.

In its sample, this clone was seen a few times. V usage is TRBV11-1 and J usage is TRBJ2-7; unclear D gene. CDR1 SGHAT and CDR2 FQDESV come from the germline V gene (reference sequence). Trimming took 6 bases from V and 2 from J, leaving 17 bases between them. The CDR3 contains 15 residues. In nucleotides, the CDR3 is TGTGCCAGCAGGCCGTCCTCTCGGGCAACCTACGAGCAGTACTTC. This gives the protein CASRPSSRATYEQYF.

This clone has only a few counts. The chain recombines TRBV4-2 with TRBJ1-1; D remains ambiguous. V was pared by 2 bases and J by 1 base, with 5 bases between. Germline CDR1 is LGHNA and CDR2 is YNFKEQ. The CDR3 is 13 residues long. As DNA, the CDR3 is TGTGCCAGCAGCCAATGGGAGAACACTGAAGCTTTCTTT. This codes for CASSQWENTEAFF.

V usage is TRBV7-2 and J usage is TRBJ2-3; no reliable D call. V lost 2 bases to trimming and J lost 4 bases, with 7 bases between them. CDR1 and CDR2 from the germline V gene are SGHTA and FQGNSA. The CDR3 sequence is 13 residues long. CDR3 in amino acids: CASSLTKADTQYF. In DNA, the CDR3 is TGTGCCAGCAGCTTAACAAAGGCAGATACGCAGTATTTT.

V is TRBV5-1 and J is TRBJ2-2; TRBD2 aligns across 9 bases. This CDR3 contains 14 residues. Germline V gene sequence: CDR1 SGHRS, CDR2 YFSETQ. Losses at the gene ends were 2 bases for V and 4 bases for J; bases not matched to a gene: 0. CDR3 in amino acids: CASSFSGSTGELFF. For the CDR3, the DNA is TGCGCCAGCAGCTTTAGCGGGAGCACCGGGGAGCTGTTTTTT.

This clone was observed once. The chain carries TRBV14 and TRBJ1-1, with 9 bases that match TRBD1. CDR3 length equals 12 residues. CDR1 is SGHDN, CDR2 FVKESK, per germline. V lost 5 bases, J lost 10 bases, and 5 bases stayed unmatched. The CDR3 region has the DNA TGTGCCAGCAGCTTCGGGACAGGGAGAGCTTTCTTT. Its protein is CASSFGTGRAFF.

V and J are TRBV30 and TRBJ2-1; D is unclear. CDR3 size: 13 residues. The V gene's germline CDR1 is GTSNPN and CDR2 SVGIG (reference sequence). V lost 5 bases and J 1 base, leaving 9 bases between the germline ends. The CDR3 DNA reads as TGTGCCTGGGAGTTCGGGTCCTACAATGAGCAGTTCTTC. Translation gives CAWEFGSYNEQFF.

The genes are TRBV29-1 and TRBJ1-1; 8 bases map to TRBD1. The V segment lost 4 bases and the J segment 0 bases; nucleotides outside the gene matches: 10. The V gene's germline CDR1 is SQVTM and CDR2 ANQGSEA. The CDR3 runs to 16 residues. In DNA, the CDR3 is TGCAGCGTTGCAATGCCAGGGGGCAGGGTGAACACTGAAGCTTTCTTT. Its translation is CSVAMPGGRVNTEAFF.